The 22 T cell receptor beta chains in this list originate from one sample, sequenced in a study of T-cell memory formation after mild COVID-19 (dated by TCRdb to the early 2020s). The library came from 5' RACE. The listed sequencing device is Illumina NovaSeq 6000. The raw public reads went through TCRdb reprocessing: fastp at Q25, MiXCR clone calling, in-frame beta chains kept. All rows with the same CDR3 protein become a single entry with the most common DNA and genes. The sample table contains 300,000 to 400,000 distinct CDR3 sequences; only one count was recorded for approximately 15% of them. The ten most abundant clones make up about 20% of the sample. Material: PBMCs or a T cell subset sorted from them (not recorded which). Receptors were obtained from a man aged 18 to 29 who had mild COVID-19 (a few samples of this study predate the infection). The sample titles of this study are shuffled in the database, so cell type and time point are left out; the donor was told from shared clones.

The rearrangement joins TRBV30 to TRBJ1-1; unclear D gene. The germline V gene has CDR1 GTSNPN and CDR2 SVGIG (reference sequence). V shed 0 bases and J shed 1 base, with 6 bases lying between them. The CDR3 contains 13 residues. CDR3 nucleotides: TGTGCCTGGAGTGTCCACAGGAACACTGAAGCTTTCTTT. Translated, it gives CAWSVHRNTEAFF.

This clonotype was counted only a few times. CDR3 nucleotides: TGTGCCAGCAGCTTAGCCAGCGGAAGCTCCTACGAGCAGTACGTC. Amino acid sequence: CASSLASGSSYEQYV. V and J are TRBV7-2 and TRBJ2-7; D possibly corresponds to TRBD2 (5 bases). The germline V gene has CDR1 SGHTA and CDR2 FQGNSA. V gave up 0 bases and J gave up 0 bases, with 9 bases separating them. The CDR3 contains 15 residues.

Notes on this clonotype: Germline and junction disagree at one end, which may indicate a read error. The chain recombines TRBV20-1 with TRBJ2-7; 8 bases match TRBD1. Germline CDR1 and CDR2: DFQATT and SNEGSKA (reference sequence). The CDR3 is 13 amino acids. Written as DNA, the CDR3 is TGCAGTGCTAGAGTAATAGGGACAGGCCTTTGGTTCTTC. Encoded protein: CSARVIGTGLWFF.

The chain couples TRBV6-5 to TRBJ2-3, with 7 nucleotides matching TRBD1. The J segment lost 6 bases and the V segment lost 8 bases, leaving 2 bases of the junction unmatched. This CDR3 has 11 residues. CDR1 and CDR2 (germline): MNHEY, SVGAGI. The CDR3 coding sequence is TGTGCCAGCTACAGGGGCGATACGCAGTATTTT. Translating gives CASYRGDTQYF.

This clonotype was detected only a few times. This chain connects TRBV9 to TRBJ2-1; D possibly matches TRBD1 or TRBD2 (5 bases each). V was trimmed by 4 bases and J by 1 base, leaving 21 bases between them. The CDR3 sequence is 18 residues long. From germline, CDR1 is SGDLS and CDR2 YYNGEE. The CDR3 here is CASSSRPGPRISYNEQFF. As DNA, the CDR3 is TGTGCCAGCAGCTCTCGTCCGGGACCCCGCATATCCTACAATGAGCAGTTCTTC. Full variable domain (missing parts from reference TRBV9 and TRBJ2-1): DSGVTQTPKHLITATGQRVTLRCSPRSGDLSVYWYQQSLDQGLQFLIQYYNGEERAKGNILERFSAQQFPDLHSELNLSSLELGDSALYFCASSSRPGPRISYNEQFFGPGTRLTVL.

The CDR3 here is CASSLDGTDYYGYTF. As DNA, the CDR3 is TGTGCCAGCAGCTTAGATGGGACAGATTACTATGGCTACACCTTC. The chain is built from TRBV7-9 and TRBJ1-2; 7 bases map to TRBD1. The germline V gene has CDR1 SEHNR and CDR2 FQNEAQ (reference sequence). There are 15 residues in the CDR3. The V segment lost 1 base and the J segment 3 bases; nucleotides outside the gene matches: 5.

V is TRBV11-2 and J is TRBJ2-2; D is uncertain. The CDR3 is 16 amino acids. Germline V gene data show CDR1 as SGHAT and CDR2 as FQNNGV. V dropped 4 bases and J dropped 2 bases, with 14 bases sitting between them. CDR3 protein: CASSSPDGPNTGELFF. The CDR3 coding sequence is TGTGCCAGCAGCTCACCAGACGGACCAAACACCGGGGAGCTGTTTTTT.

This clonotype was counted a few times. The V call is TRBV7-2, the J call TRBJ1-1; 8 bases match TRBD1. Per germline, CDR1 SGHTA and CDR2 FQGNSA. V was clipped by 5 bases and J by 3 bases; unmatched bases: 8. The CDR3 is made up of 15 amino acids. CDR3 sequence (DNA): TGTGCCAGCAGCCGTAGGACAGGGCCATACACTGAAGCTTTCTTT. Protein product: CASSRRTGPYTEAFF. The full variable domain, rest sourced from reference TRBV7-2 and TRBJ1-1, is GAGVSQSPSNKVTEKGKDVELRCDPISGHTALYWYRQSLGQGLEFLIYFQGNSAPDKSGLPSDRFSAERTGGSVSTLTIQRTQQEDSAVYLCASSRRTGPYTEAFFGQGTRLTVV.

This rearrangement joins TRBV19 to TRBJ1-1; D gene ambiguous. The CDR3 covers 12 residues. The germline CDR1 and CDR2 sequences are LNHDA and SQIVND (reference sequence). The V end lost 5 bases, the J end lost 4 bases, and 8 bases lay between the germline ends. The CDR3 loop is CASSPWGTEAFF. As DNA, the CDR3 is TGTGCCAGTAGTCCGTGGGGCACTGAAGCTTTCTTT.

This clonotype was detected ten times or more. The genes are TRBV5-6 and TRBJ1-1; possible D gene TRBD1, 5 bases. Germline V gene data show CDR1 as SGHDT and CDR2 as YYEEEE. The ends were cut back, 4 bases at V and 4 bases at J, with 8 bases in the middle. This CDR3 has 12 residues. The CDR3 DNA is TGTGCCAGCAGCCTGGGGGTCACTGAAGCTTTCTTT. It translates to CASSLGVTEAFF.

Ten or more counts support this clonotype. V and J are TRBV6-2 or TRBV6-3 and TRBJ2-5; 7 bases agree with TRBD2. The ends lost 5 bases at V and 5 bases at J; junction bases unmatched: 5. CDR3 length equals 13 residues. Germline V gene data show CDR1 as MNHEY and CDR2 as SVGEGT. The chain's CDR3 is CASSASGAETQYF. CDR3 sequence (DNA): TGTGCCAGCAGTGCTAGCGGTGCGGAGACCCAGTACTTC.

There are many counts of this clonotype. This sequence joins TRBV7-2 and TRBJ2-5; tentative D call: TRBD2 (6 bases). Germline lookup yields CDR1 SGHTA and CDR2 FQGNSA. Between the trimmed V and J ends, which lost 5 bases and 1 base, there was a span of 11 bases. This CDR3 region has 14 residues. CDR3 sequence: CASSPGTPQETQYF. CDR3 in DNA: TGTGCCAGCAGCCCAGGGACTCCCCAAGAGACCCAGTACTTC.

As for this clonotype: It may be a read error: a sequence one base away is much more abundant. The chain is built from TRBV7-2 and TRBJ1-1; maybe TRBD1 (6 bases). Per the germline V gene, CDR1 is SGHTA and CDR2 is FQGNSA. The CDR3 is made up of 12 amino acids. The CDR3 protein is CAISLGTPEAFF. Written as DNA, the CDR3 is TGTGCCATCAGCTTAGGGACACCTGAAGCTTTCTTT.

The chain uses TRBV5-1 and TRBJ1-4, with D maybe TRBD1 (6 bases). CDR3 length: 16 amino acids. V was cut by 4 bases and J by 5 bases, with 18 bases left in between. Per germline, CDR1 SGHRS and CDR2 YFSETQ. CDR3: CASSPPPTGSNEKLFF. For the CDR3, the DNA is TGCGCCAGCAGCCCCCCGCCGACAGGTTCAAATGAAAAACTGTTTTTT. The complete variable domain, with remaining parts taken from reference TRBV5-1 and TRBJ1-4, reads KAGVTQTPRYLIKTRGQQVTLSCSPISGHRSVSWYQQTPGQGLQFLFEYFSETQRNKGNFPGRFSGRQFSNSRSEMNVSTLELGDSALYLCASSPPPTGSNEKLFFGSGTQLSVL.

V usage is TRBV29-1 and J usage is TRBJ1-6; no clear D. From germline, CDR1 is SQVTM and CDR2 ANQGSEA. There are 13 residues in the CDR3. The germline V and J ends were trimmed by 4 bases and 5 bases, with 9 bases remaining between them. In nucleotides, the CDR3 is TGCAGCGTTGCAGGAGCGGATAATTCACCCCTCCACTTT. Encoded protein: CSVAGADNSPLHF.

The V and J genes are TRBV11-2 and TRBJ2-3; 11 nucleotides agree with TRBD1. V was clipped by 1 base and J by 6 bases; unmatched bases: 6. CDR3 length: 16 amino acids. The germline CDR1 and CDR2 sequences are SGHAT and FQNNGV. Here the CDR3 reads CASSLGLGTGGDTQYF. The CDR3 bases are TGTGCCAGCAGCTTAGGGCTCGGGACAGGGGGGGATACGCAGTATTTT.

There are a few counts of this clonotype. The chain combines TRBV3-1 with TRBJ1-2; TRBD1 is a possible D gene (6 bases). Germline-derived CDR1 and CDR2 are LGHDT and YNNKEL (reference sequence). The CDR3 has 15 amino acids. The V and J ends lost 3 bases and 5 bases respectively, with 16 bases between them. Here the CDR3 reads CASSHWTVPGYGYTF. The CDR3 region has the DNA TGTGCCAGCAGCCATTGGACAGTTCCCGGGTATGGCTACACCTTC.

In this sample, this clonotype turned up a few times. The chain couples TRBV15 to TRBJ1-2; unclear D gene. Trimming removed 5 bases at V and 5 bases at J, with 6 bases between. Germline V gene data show CDR1 as LNHNV and CDR2 as YYDKDF (reference sequence). The CDR3 sequence is 11 residues long. CDR3 loop: CATSPGYGYTF. CDR3 coding DNA: TGTGCCACCAGCCCAGGATATGGCTACACCTTC.

This rearrangement joins TRBV7-9 to TRBJ2-3, with 7 bases that match TRBD1. The CDR3 runs 14 residues. The junction had 8 bases not matched to a gene; V was cut back by 7 bases and J by 4 bases. Germline V gene sequence: CDR1 SEHNR, CDR2 FQNEAQ (reference sequence). For the CDR3, the DNA is TGTGCCAGCAATCCTCCAGGGGGTTCAGATACGCAGTATTTT. Protein sequence: CASNPPGGSDTQYF.

In this sample, this clonotype turned up a few times. The V gene is TRBV7-9, the J gene TRBJ1-1; D ambiguous. This CDR3 spans 12 amino acids. The V end lost 3 bases, the J end lost 3 bases, and 5 bases lay between the germline ends. CDR1 is SEHNR and CDR2 is FQNEAQ in the germline V gene (reference sequence). The CDR3 is CASSLQDTEAFF. Written as DNA, the CDR3 is TGTGCCAGCAGCTTGCAGGACACTGAAGCTTTCTTT.

V usage is TRBV12-3 or TRBV12-4 and J usage is TRBJ2-3; 7 bases match TRBD1. J was trimmed by 2 bases and V by 5 bases; bases with no gene match: 7. The CDR3 loop spans 15 amino acids. The CDR3 bases are TGTGCCAGCAGTCCGGAAGGGGGCCCCACAGATACGCAGTATTTT. Amino acids: CASSPEGGPTDTQYF.

This clonotype occurred a few times. The rearrangement joins TRBV9 to TRBJ1-2; D gene uncertain. The V gene lost 5 bases and the J gene lost 5 bases, with 10 bases spanning the gap. This CDR3 contains 12 residues. Germline assignment: CDR1 SGDLS and CDR2 YYNGEE. The CDR3 loop is CASRGGDYGYTF. CDR3 DNA sequence: TGTGCCAGCAGGGGCGGAGATTATGGCTACACCTTC.